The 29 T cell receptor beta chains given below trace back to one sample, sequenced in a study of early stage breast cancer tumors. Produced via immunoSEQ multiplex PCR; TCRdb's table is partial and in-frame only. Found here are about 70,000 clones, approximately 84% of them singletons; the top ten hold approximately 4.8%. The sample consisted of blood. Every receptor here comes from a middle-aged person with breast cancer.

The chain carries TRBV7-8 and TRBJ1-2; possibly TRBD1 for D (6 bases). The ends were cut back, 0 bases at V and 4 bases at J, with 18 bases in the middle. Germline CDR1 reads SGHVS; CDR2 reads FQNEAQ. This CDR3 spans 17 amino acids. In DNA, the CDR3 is TGTGCCAGCAGCTTAGCGCCCTCGGGACAAAGTGGCTATGGCTACACCTTC. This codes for CASSLAPSGQSGYGYTF.

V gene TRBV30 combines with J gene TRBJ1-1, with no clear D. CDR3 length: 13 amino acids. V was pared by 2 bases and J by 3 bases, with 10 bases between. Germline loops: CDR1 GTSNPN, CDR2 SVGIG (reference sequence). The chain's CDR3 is CAWSRQIDTEAFF. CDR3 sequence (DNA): TGTGCCTGGAGTCGTCAGATAGACACTGAAGCTTTCTTT.

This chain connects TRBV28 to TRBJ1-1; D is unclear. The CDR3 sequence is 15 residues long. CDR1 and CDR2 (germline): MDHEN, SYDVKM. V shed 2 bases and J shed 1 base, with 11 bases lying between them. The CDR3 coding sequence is TGTGCCAGCAGTTTACGTGGGTTATGGAACACTGAAGCTTTCTTT. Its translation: CASSLRGLWNTEAFF.

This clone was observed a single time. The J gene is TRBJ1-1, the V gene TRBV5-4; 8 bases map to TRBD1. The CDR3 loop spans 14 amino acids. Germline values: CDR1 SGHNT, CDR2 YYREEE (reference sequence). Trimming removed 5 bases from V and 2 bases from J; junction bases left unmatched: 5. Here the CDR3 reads CASSSGQANTEAFF. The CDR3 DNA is TGTGCCAGCAGTTCGGGACAGGCCAACACTGAAGCTTTCTTT.

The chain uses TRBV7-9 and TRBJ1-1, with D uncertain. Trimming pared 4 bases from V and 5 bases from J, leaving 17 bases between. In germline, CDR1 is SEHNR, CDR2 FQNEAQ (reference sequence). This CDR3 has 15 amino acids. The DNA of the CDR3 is TGTGCCAGCAGCTCGAACGAGCTCAGCGGGACTGAAGCTTTCTTT. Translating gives CASSSNELSGTEAFF.

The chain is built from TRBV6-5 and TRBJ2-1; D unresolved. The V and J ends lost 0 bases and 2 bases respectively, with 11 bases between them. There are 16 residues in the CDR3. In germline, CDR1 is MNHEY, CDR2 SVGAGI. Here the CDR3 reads CASSYSLAETYNEQFF. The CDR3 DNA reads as TGTGCCAGCAGTTACTCCCTGGCCGAAACCTACAATGAGCAGTTCTTC.

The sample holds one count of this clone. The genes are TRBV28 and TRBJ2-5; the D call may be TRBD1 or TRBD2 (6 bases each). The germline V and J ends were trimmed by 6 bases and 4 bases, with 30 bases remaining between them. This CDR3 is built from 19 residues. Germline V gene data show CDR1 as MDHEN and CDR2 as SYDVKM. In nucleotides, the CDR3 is TGTGCCAGCAGCCAGGGACTTGGATCACCGTATTGGGGGCCAGAGACCCAGTACTTC. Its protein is CASSQGLGSPYWGPETQYF.

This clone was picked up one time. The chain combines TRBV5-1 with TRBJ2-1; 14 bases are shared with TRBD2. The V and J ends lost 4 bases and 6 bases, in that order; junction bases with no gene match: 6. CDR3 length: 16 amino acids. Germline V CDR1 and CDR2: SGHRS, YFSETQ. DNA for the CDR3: TGCGCCAGCAGCCTGGGACTAGCGGGAGATATCAATGAGCAGTTCTTC. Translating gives CASSLGLAGDINEQFF.

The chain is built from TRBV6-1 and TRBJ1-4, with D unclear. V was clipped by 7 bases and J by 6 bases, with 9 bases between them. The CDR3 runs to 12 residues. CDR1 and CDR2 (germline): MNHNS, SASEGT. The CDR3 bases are TGTGCCAGCAAGGAGGGCTATGAAAAACTGTTTTTT. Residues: CASKEGYEKLFF.

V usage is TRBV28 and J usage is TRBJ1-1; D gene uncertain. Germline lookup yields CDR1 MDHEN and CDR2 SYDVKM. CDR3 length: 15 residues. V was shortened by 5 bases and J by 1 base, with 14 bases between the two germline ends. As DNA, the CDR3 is TGTGCCAGCAGTCTGCCGGGTCCGCAGAACACTGAAGCTTTCTTT. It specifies CASSLPGPQNTEAFF.

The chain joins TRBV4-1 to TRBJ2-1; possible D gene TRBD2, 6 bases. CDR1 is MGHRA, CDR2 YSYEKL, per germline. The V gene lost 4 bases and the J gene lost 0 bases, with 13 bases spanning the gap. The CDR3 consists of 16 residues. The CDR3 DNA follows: TGCGCCAGCAGCCCCTGGGGGAGGAGCTCCTACAATGAGCAGTTCTTC. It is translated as CASSPWGRSSYNEQFF.

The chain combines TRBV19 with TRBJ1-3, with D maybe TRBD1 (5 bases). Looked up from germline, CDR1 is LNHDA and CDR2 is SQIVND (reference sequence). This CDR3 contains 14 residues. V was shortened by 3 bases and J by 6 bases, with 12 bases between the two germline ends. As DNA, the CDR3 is TGTGCCAGTAGTATTAATCAGGGTAAAAACACCATATATTTT. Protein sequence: CASSINQGKNTIYF.

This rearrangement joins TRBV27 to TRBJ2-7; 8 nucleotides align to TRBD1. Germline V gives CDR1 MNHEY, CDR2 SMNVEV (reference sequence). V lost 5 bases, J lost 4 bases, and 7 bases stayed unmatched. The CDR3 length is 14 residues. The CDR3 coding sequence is TGTGCCAGCAGTCCCGGGGACAGGAAATACGAGCAGTACTTC. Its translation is CASSPGDRKYEQYF.

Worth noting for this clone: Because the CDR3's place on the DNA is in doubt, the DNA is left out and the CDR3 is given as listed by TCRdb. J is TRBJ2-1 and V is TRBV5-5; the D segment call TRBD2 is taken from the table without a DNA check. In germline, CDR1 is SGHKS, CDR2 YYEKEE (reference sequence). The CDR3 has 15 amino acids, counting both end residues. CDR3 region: CASSLIFGSGSRPFF.

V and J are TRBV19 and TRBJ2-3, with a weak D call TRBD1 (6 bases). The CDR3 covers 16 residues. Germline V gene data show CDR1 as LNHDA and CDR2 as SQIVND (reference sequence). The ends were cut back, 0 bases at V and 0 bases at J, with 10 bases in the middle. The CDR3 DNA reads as TGTGCCAGTAGTATAGACCTGACAGGAAGCACAGATACGCAGTATTTT. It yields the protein CASSIDLTGSTDTQYF.

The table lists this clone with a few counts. Here the CDR3 reads CATKWGLAGVGETQYF. The CDR3 DNA reads as TGTGCCACCAAGTGGGGGCTAGCGGGAGTGGGTGAGACCCAGTACTTC. The genes are TRBV15 and TRBJ2-5; 10 nucleotides align to TRBD2. V lost 7 bases to trimming and J lost 5 bases; unmatched junction nucleotides: 13. CDR3 size: 16 residues. Germline lookup yields CDR1 LNHNV and CDR2 YYDKDF (reference sequence).

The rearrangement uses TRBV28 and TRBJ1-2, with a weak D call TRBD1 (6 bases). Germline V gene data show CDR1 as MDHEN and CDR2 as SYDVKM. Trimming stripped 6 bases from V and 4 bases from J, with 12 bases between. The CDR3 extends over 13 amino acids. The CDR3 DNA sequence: TGTGCCAGCAGAAGAGGGGGGGCCTATGGCTACACCTTC. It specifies CASRRGGAYGYTF.

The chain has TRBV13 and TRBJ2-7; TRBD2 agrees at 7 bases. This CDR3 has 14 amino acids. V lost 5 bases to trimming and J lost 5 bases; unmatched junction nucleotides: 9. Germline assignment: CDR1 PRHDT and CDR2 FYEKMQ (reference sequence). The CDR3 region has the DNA TGTGCCAGCAGCACCCGGGGAGGGTACCACGAGCAGTACTTC. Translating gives CASSTRGGYHEQYF.

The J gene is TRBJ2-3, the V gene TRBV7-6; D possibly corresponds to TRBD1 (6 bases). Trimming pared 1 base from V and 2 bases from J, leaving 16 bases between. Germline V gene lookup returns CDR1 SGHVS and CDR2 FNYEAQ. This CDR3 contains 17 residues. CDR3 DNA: TGTGCCAGCAGCTTAGTAGGGGGAGCCCTATACACAGATACGCAGTATTTT. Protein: CASSLVGGALYTDTQYF.

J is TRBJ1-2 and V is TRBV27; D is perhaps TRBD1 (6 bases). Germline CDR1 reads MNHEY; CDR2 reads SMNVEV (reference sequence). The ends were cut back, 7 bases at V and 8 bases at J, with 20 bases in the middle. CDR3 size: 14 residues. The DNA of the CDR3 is TGTGCCAGCAAACTATTGGCAGGGGCTGGAGGCTACACCTTC. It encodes CASKLLAGAGGYTF.

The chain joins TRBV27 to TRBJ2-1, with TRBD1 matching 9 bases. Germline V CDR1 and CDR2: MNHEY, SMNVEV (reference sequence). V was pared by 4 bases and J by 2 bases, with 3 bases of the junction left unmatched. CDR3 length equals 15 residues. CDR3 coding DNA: TGTGCCAGCAGTTCCCGACAGGGGGCCTACAATGAGCAGTTCTTC. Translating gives CASSSRQGAYNEQFF.

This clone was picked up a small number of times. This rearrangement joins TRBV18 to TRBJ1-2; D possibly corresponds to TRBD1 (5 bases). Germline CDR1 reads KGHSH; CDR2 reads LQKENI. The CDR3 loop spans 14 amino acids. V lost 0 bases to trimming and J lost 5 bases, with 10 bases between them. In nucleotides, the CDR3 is TGTGCCAGCTCACCACCGGCCGGGGGTTATGGCTACACCTTC. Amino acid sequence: CASSPPAGGYGYTF.

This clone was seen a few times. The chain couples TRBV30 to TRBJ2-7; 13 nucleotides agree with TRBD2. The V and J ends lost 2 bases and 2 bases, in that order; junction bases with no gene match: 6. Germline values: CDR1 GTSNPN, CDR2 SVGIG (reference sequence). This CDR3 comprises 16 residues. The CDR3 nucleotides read TGTGCCTGGAGTACTCCGACTAGCGGGAGGCCCTACGAGCAGTACTTC. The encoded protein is CAWSTPTSGRPYEQYF.

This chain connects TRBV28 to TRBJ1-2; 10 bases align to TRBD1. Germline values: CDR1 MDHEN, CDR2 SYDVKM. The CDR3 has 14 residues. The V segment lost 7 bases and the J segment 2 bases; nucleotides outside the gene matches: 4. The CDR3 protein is CASTLGQGNYGYTF. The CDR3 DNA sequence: TGTGCCAGCACCCTGGGACAGGGGAACTATGGCTACACCTTC.

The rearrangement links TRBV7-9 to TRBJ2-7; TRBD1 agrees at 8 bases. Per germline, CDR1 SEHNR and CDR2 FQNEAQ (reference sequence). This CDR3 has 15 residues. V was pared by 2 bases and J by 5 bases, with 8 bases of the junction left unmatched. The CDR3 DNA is TGTGCCAGCAGCTTATCTAACAGGGGGATTAACGAGCAGTACTTC. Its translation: CASSLSNRGINEQYF.

CDR3 coding DNA: TGTGCCAGCAGTGATGCCCGAGGGAACACTGAAGCTTTCTTT. Residues: CASSDARGNTEAFF. The chain is built from TRBV2 and TRBJ1-1; D gene uncertain. The V end lost 3 bases, the J end lost 1 base, and 9 bases lay between the germline ends. There are 14 residues in the CDR3. Germline V CDR1 and CDR2: SNHLY, FYNNEI.

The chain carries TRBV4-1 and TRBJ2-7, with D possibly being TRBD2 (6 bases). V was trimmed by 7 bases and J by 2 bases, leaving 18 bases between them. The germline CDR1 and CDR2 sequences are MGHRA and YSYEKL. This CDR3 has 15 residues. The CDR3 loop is CASNLVGRDAYEQYF. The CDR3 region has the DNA TGCGCCAGCAACCTGGTCGGGCGGGACGCCTACGAGCAGTACTTC.

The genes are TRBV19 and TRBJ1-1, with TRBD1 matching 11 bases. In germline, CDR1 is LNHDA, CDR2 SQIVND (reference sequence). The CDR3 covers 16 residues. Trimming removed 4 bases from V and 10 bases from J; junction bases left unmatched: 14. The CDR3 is CASSTPGQGAPMVAFF. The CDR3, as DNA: TGTGCCAGTAGTACGCCAGGACAGGGGGCTCCGATGGTAGCTTTCTTT.

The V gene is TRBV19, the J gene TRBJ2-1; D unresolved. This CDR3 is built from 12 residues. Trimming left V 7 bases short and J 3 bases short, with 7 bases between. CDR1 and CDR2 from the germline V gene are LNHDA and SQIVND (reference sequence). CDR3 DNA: TGTGCCAGTAAAGACATCTACAATGAGCAGTTCTTC. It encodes CASKDIYNEQFF.